This entry lists 8 T cell receptor beta chains sequenced from one sample in a study of shared clonotypes between healthy human individuals. TCRdb's table, derived via immunoSEQ multiplex PCR, lists solely in-frame clones and lacks some. The table lists hundreds of thousands of clones, around 81% of them singletons. The specimen was PBMCs. These receptors all stem from a middle-aged woman in good health. Some clones in this sample may be carry-over from other donors' samples.

V is TRBV5-6 and J is TRBJ2-3; weak D call: TRBD1 (5 bases). Looked up from germline, CDR1 is SGHDT and CDR2 is YYEEEE. V lost 4 bases and J 6 bases, leaving 15 bases between the germline ends. The CDR3 is 14 residues long. This CDR3 reads CASSPPPGWDTQYF. The CDR3 DNA follows: TGTGCCAGCAGCCCCCCCCCAGGGTGGGATACGCAGTATTTT.

As concerns this clone: This may be a read error, as it is one base from a much larger clone. The same CDR3 arises from other DNA sequences in this sample as well. The chain uses TRBV7-6 and TRBJ2-5; D uncertain. The CDR3 runs to 11 residues. V gave up 4 bases and J gave up 2 bases, with 2 bases separating them. CDR1 SGHVS and CDR2 FNYEAQ come from the germline V gene. The DNA of the CDR3 is TGTGCCAGCAGCTCTCAAGAGACCCAGTACTTC. As protein: CASSSQETQYF.

V gene TRBV28 combines with J gene TRBJ1-2; D may be TRBD1 (5 bases). The CDR3 loop spans 14 amino acids. Germline V gene sequence: CDR1 MDHEN, CDR2 SYDVKM. Between the trimmed V and J ends, which lost 5 bases and 0 bases, there was a span of 10 bases. CDR3 amino acids: CASSRDGTNYGYTF. The CDR3 DNA is TGTGCCAGCAGTAGGGACGGAACTAACTATGGCTACACCTTC.

Concerning this clone itself: Distinct nucleotide sequences in the sample also encode this CDR3. The chain carries TRBV19 and TRBJ2-1; 7 nucleotides match TRBD1. This CDR3 spans 13 amino acids. V was clipped by 3 bases and J by 4 bases; unmatched bases: 0. CDR1 and CDR2 (germline): LNHDA, SQIVND (reference sequence). This CDR3 reads CASSMGQYNEQFF. CDR3 DNA sequence: TGTGCCAGTAGTATGGGACAGTACAATGAGCAGTTCTTC.

This clone was counted a single time. Other DNA sequences within the sample encode an identical CDR3. The genes are TRBV28 and TRBJ2-7, with D possibly TRBD1 on 5 matching bases. V lost 3 bases and J 4 bases, leaving 10 bases between the germline ends. The germline V gene has CDR1 MDHEN and CDR2 SYDVKM. There are 13 residues in the CDR3. CDR3: CASSFQGGYEQYF. CDR3 DNA: TGTGCCAGCAGTTTCCAGGGTGGGTACGAGCAGTACTTC. Full variable domain (missing parts from reference TRBV28 and TRBJ2-7): DVKVTQSSRYLVKRTGEKVFLECVQDMDHENMFWYRQDPGLGLRLIYFSYDVKMKEKGDIPEGYSVSREKKERFSLILESASTNQTSMYLCASSFQGGYEQYFGPGTRLTVT.

The J gene is TRBJ2-5, the V gene TRBV5-4; 9 positions match TRBD2. Germline CDR1 is SGHNT and CDR2 is YYREEE (reference sequence). This CDR3 has 15 residues. V dropped 0 bases and J dropped 5; count of bases not matched to a gene: 5. In DNA form, the CDR3 reads TGTGCCAGCAGCTTGGGAGCGGGAGGAGTGGAGACCCAGTACTTC. The encoded protein is CASSLGAGGVETQYF.

This clone was counted a few times. The chain recombines TRBV27 with TRBJ2-5, with D perhaps being TRBD1 or TRBD2 (6 bases each). CDR1 is MNHEY and CDR2 is SMNVEV in the germline V gene (reference sequence). The ends were cut back, 1 base at V and 2 bases at J, with 11 bases in the middle. There are 15 residues in the CDR3. The CDR3 nucleotides read TGTGCCAGCAGTTTATGGGGGGCGCAACAAGAGACCCAGTACTTC. It translates to CASSLWGAQQETQYF.

This clone came up a few times. At the DNA level, this CDR3 is encoded by other sequences in the same sample as well. V and J are TRBV7-8 and TRBJ1-5, with 8 bases identical to TRBD1. Germline V gene data show CDR1 as SGHVS and CDR2 as FQNEAQ. With V trimmed by 4 bases and J by 2 bases, 4 bases remained unmatched. The CDR3 totals 15 residues. The CDR3 region has the DNA TGTGCCAGCAGCTCCGGGACAGGCGGCAATCAGCCCCAGCATTTT. Translated, it gives CASSSGTGGNQPQHF.